The clone carrying this T cell receptor (beta chain) occurred a few times. Its specificity is unknown. The data originate from a study of T cells after yellow fever vaccination. Study background: The SMART-Seq v4 Ultra Low Input method served to prepare the low-cell-number fractions.

The study's findings and limits: Weaker overall was a secondary response that nonetheless peaked faster, on day 5 versus 15.

The study made its TCR cDNA through 5'RACE template switching. That step introduced a universal primer site along with UMIs. In TCRdb, the 5' RACE reads were re-called with MiXCR into one record per CDR3 protein. The repertoire holds 300,000 to 400,000 distinct CDR3 sequences, with 8% to 10% as singletons. Germline CDR1 and CDR2: LGHNT and FRNRAP. V lost 1 base to trimming and J lost 4 bases; unmatched junction nucleotides: 6. The CDR3 totals 16 residues. The material sequenced was PBMCs, taken on the day of the first yellow fever vaccination. The chain couples TRBV12-5 to TRBJ2-3; TRBD1 aligns across 9 bases. The receptor's source is a man aged 18 to 35 who received the YFV17D yellow fever vaccine. The DNA for the CDR3 is TGTGCTAGTGGTTTGGCCGGGACAGGGCTGGCAGATACGCAGTATTTT. This gives the protein CASGLAGTGLADTQYF.